This TCR beta chain emerged from a study of read filtering for tumor transcriptome and immune sequencing. The study's findings and limits: Compared with RNA-seq, IR-seq gave much higher clonotype depth and reliability.

This clonotype was recorded at least ten times. Antigen: not known. The length of the CDR3 is 16 residues. V was shortened by 2 bases and J by 3 bases, with 16 bases between the two germline ends. Germline lookup yields CDR1 SGHTA and CDR2 FQGTGA. From approximately 430 ng of RNA, a library with molecular barcoded alpha/delta and beta/gamma adaptors was made. TCRdb fed the reads into MiXCR, producing one record per CDR3 protein. The table records 39,000 or so distinct CDR3 sequences, around an eighth of them present only once. The chain employs TRBV7-3 and TRBJ1-1, with D possibly being TRBD1 (6 bases). This receptor was identified in a donor over 35 with multiple myeloma. Input material: a population of CD138-negative cells sorted from bone marrow. The CDR3 spells CASSLDRSPGDTEAFF. CDR3 coding DNA: TGTGCCAGCAGCTTAGACAGGTCGCCAGGGGACACTGAAGCTTTCTTT.